The next 14 T cell receptor beta chains were all read from a single sample in a study of liver allograft versus peripheral blood T cells. Study-level background: Comparative analysis was performed on T cell receptor repertoires from transplanted livers and from recipients' peripheral blood.

TCRdb passed the reads through MiXCR, listing each CDR3 protein once. The sample comprises 130 or so distinct CDR3 sequences, around 25% of which are singletons, and under 45% rests with the top ten. The receptors derive from a human patient who had a liver transplant. T cells may partly derive from the graft donor.

By share of the sample, this clonotype is large. The chain's CDR3 is CASSYSTLGGETQYF. The CDR3 coding sequence is TGTGCCAGCAGTTACTCGACCTTGGGGGGGGAGACCCAGTACTTC. The V and J genes are TRBV6-5 and TRBJ2-5, with 7 nucleotides matching TRBD2. CDR1 is MNHEY and CDR2 is SVGAGI in the germline V gene. The trim removed 0 bases at V and 5 bases at J, leaving 6 bases unmatched. CDR3 size: 15 residues.

By sample fraction, this clonotype is hyperexpanded. J is TRBJ1-1 and V is TRBV28; D remains unclear. Per the germline V gene, CDR1 is MDHEN and CDR2 is SYDVKM. This CDR3 has 12 amino acids. The V end lost 6 bases, the J end lost 1 base, and 6 bases lay between the germline ends. CDR3 nucleotides: TGTGCCAGCAGGGCCCCGAACACTGAAGCTTTCTTT. It codes for CASRAPNTEAFF.

V usage is TRBV6-1 and J usage is TRBJ1-1, with TRBD1 as a possible D gene (6 bases). Per germline, CDR1 MNHNS and CDR2 SASEGT. The V end was cut by 0 bases, the J end by 9 bases, with 11 bases between. The CDR3 has 13 residues. The chain's CDR3 is CASSEAYRAKAFF. DNA of the CDR3: TGTGCCAGCAGTGAAGCATACAGGGCTAAAGCTTTCTTT.

This clonotype is labeled as large. CDR3 sequence (DNA): TGTGCCAGCAGTTTTGGAGAGCCGGGTTCGGGTGAGACCCAGTACTTC. This encodes CASSFGEPGSGETQYF. The chain employs TRBV12-3 or TRBV12-4 and TRBJ2-5; D not resolved. Trimming left V 3 bases short and J 5 bases short, with 19 bases between. The CDR3 is 16 residues long.

The chain joins TRBV28 to TRBJ1-2, with a tentative D call TRBD1 (5 bases). Trimming took 5 bases from V and 6 from J, leaving 22 bases between them. This CDR3 has 16 amino acids. Germline loops: CDR1 MDHEN, CDR2 SYDVKM. The CDR3 coding sequence is TGTGCCAGCAGTCAGATGAGTGAACAGGCCCACGATGGCTACACCTTC. Translating gives CASSQMSEQAHDGYTF.

The V and J genes are TRBV29-1 and TRBJ2-1; D call uncertain. The CDR3 consists of 9 residues. CDR1 SQVTM and CDR2 ANQGSEA come from the germline V gene. Trimming shortened V by 6 bases and J by 8 bases, and 5 bases separated the two germline ends. The CDR3 loop reads CSVGHEQFF. The CDR3 region has the DNA TGCAGCGTGGGCCATGAGCAGTTCTTC.

This clonotype is hyperexpanded by share. The rearrangement uses TRBV6-1 and TRBJ2-1; no definite D call. The V and J ends lost 6 bases and 13 bases respectively, with 4 bases between them. From germline, CDR1 is MNHNS and CDR2 SASEGT. This CDR3 comprises 8 residues. The CDR3 loop is CASSDQFF. Written as DNA, the CDR3 is TGTGCCAGCAGCGATCAGTTCTTC.

The chain has TRBV19 and TRBJ2-3, with 11 bases that match TRBD2. CDR3 length equals 15 residues. J was trimmed by 5 bases and V by 2 bases; bases with no gene match: 3. Germline V CDR1 and CDR2: LNHDA, SQIVND (reference sequence). The chain's CDR3 is CASSILAGGGDTQYF. In nucleotides, the CDR3 is TGTGCCAGTAGTATACTAGCGGGGGGAGGAGATACGCAGTATTTT.

This clonotype is hyperexpanded within its sample. The chain combines TRBV6-5 with TRBJ1-1, with TRBD1 identical over 8 bases. The trim removed 0 bases at V and 4 bases at J, leaving 16 bases unmatched. CDR1 and CDR2 (germline): MNHEY, SVGAGI. This CDR3 spans 19 amino acids. This CDR3 is CASSYSSKQGANFGTEAFF. The CDR3 DNA follows: TGTGCCAGCAGTTACTCGAGTAAGCAGGGGGCTAATTTTGGCACTGAAGCTTTCTTT.

This clonotype is judged hyperexpanded. The chain recombines TRBV6-5 with TRBJ1-1; a weak D match, TRBD1 (6 bases). The CDR3 contains 17 residues. V lost 2 bases, J lost 0 bases, and 16 bases lay in between. Per germline, CDR1 MNHEY and CDR2 SVGAGI. The CDR3 here is CASSYGQGNFVNTEAFF. The CDR3 coding sequence is TGTGCCAGCAGTTACGGGCAGGGGAATTTTGTGAACACTGAAGCTTTCTTT.

There are a few counts of this clonotype. The chain employs TRBV6-5 and TRBJ2-2, with 7 bases identical to TRBD1. V was pared by 6 bases and J by 5 bases, with 9 bases of the junction left unmatched. The CDR3 covers 15 residues. Looked up from germline, CDR1 is MNHEY and CDR2 is SVGAGI. CDR3 protein: CASRSPGTVTGELFF. CDR3 sequence (DNA): TGTGCCAGCAGGTCTCCCGGGACAGTGACCGGGGAGCTGTTTTTT.

In its sample, this clonotype ranks as hyperexpanded. The chain is built from TRBV27 and TRBJ1-1; D is unclear. The CDR3 is 13 residues long. Trimming stripped 1 base from V and 8 bases from J, with 11 bases between. Germline V gene sequence: CDR1 MNHEY, CDR2 SMNVEV (reference sequence). The CDR3 protein is CASSLYRTSEAFF. The CDR3 coding sequence is TGTGCCAGCAGTTTATATCGGACGTCCGAAGCTTTCTTT.

This clonotype was found a few times. This rearrangement joins TRBV6-2 or TRBV6-3 to TRBJ1-6; 7 nucleotides align to TRBD1. Looked up from germline, CDR1 is MNHEY and CDR2 is SVGEGT. Unmatched junction bases numbered 5, after V lost 5 bases and J lost 7 bases. The CDR3 covers 14 residues. CDR3 DNA: TGTGCCAGCAGTCCCGGGACAGAGAATTCACCCCTCCACTTT. Encoded protein: CASSPGTENSPLHF.

This clonotype is classed as large (0.1 to 1%). V gene TRBV13 combines with J gene TRBJ2-7; 8 nucleotides line up with TRBD1. The CDR3 runs 19 residues. Germline CDR1 reads PRHDT; CDR2 reads FYEKMQ (reference sequence). V gave up 0 bases and J gave up 2 bases; unmatched junction bases: 15. The CDR3 protein is CASSLGLGRGQGKPYEQYF. CDR3 DNA: TGTGCCAGCAGCTTAGGCTTGGGCCGCGGACAGGGAAAACCCTACGAGCAGTACTTC. The whole variable domain, filled in from reference TRBV13 and TRBJ2-7, reads AAGVIQSPRHLIKEKRETATLKCYPIPRHDTVYWYQQGPGQDPQFLISFYEKMQSDKGSIPDRFSAQQFSDYHSELNMSSLELGDSALYFCASSLGLGRGQGKPYEQYFGPGTRLTVT.